A selection of T cell receptor beta chains follows, all from one sample in a study of OX40 agonist ivuxolimab in advanced cancers. Data came from immunoSEQ multiplex PCR; TCRdb stores just in-frame clones and leaves some out. Of some 19,000 clones listed, around 79% were seen once; the top ten hold 33%. Material: CD4+ or CD8+ T cells sorted from blood, obtained in a trial of the OX40 agonist ivuxolimab. These TCRs come from an adult with an advanced solid tumor such as melanoma, head and neck, liver or kidney cancer. The CDR3 runs from the conserved cysteine through the conserved F or W. The D gene is left open where the match is weak. Not all rows give a size; the values are once, few, many and, for expanded clones, a class.

clone size	V gene	J gene	D gene	CDR3 protein	CDR3 DNA
.	TRBV4-2	TRBJ1-1	.	CASSQELWEALSGEAFF	TGTGCCAGCAGCCAAGAGTTATGGGAGGCCCTCTCGGGTGAAGCTTTCTTT
.	TRBV5-6	TRBJ1-1	.	CASGTGTSNTEAFF	TGTGCCAGCGGCACCGGGACATCGAACACTGAAGCTTTCTTT
.	TRBV27	TRBJ1-1	TRBD1	CASSDIQGGAEAFF	TGTGCCAGCAGTGACATACAGGGGGGCGCTGAAGCTTTCTTT
once	TRBV27	TRBJ2-5	.	CASSRRQAQETQYF	TGTGCCAGCAGTCGTAGACAGGCTCAAGAGACCCAGTACTTC
.	TRBV7-8	TRBJ1-5	.	CASSSAGLAENQPQHF	TGTGCCAGCAGCTCCGCCGGGCTGGCAGAGAATCAGCCCCAGCATTTT
.	TRBV12-5	TRBJ1-1	TRBD1	CASGLIGQGQVNTEAFF	TGTGCTAGTGGTTTAATCGGACAGGGCCAAGTGAACACTGAAGCTTTCTTT
.	TRBV11-1	TRBJ2-7	TRBD1	CASSLNRGSYEQYF	TGTGCCAGCAGCTTGAACAGGGGATCCTACGAGCAGTACTTC
.	TRBV14	TRBJ1-2	.	CASSHRGGNYGYTF	TGTGCCAGCAGCCACCGGGGCGGGAACTATGGCTACACCTTC
.	TRBV11-3	TRBJ2-1	.	CASSLVGGNEQFF	TGTGCCAGCAGCTTAGTGGGGGGCAATGAGCAGTTCTTC
few	TRBV7-9	TRBJ1-2	TRBD1	CASSSDRGVYGYTF	TGTGCCAGCAGCTCGGACAGGGGAGTATATGGCTACACCTTC
few	TRBV11-2	TRBJ2-7	TRBD1	CASSSSGQIYEQYF	TGTGCCAGCAGCTCTTCGGGACAGATATACGAGCAGTACTTC
.	TRBV12-5	TRBJ2-7	TRBD1	CASGLVYGTDSYEQYF	TGTGCTAGTGGTTTGGTCTACGGGACAGATTCCTACGAGCAGTACTTC
.	TRBV6-5	TRBJ1-1	.	CASSYSAGNTEAFF	TGTGCCAGCAGTTACTCAGCAGGGAACACTGAAGCTTTCTTT
.	TRBV11-3	TRBJ1-1	TRBD1	CASSLDMRGRVSRAAFF	TGTGCCAGCAGCTTAGATATGAGGGGGCGCGTCTCCCGGGCAGCTTTCTTT
.	TRBV28	TRBJ2-5	TRBD1	CASSPRQGLLETQYF	TGTGCCAGCAGTCCCCGACAGGGTCTGCTGGAGACCCAGTACTTC
.	TRBV7-3	TRBJ2-1	TRBD2	CASSLLGGGSYNEQFF	TGTGCCAGCAGCTTATTGGGCGGGGGCTCCTACAATGAGCAGTTCTTC
.	TRBV29-1	TRBJ1-1	.	CSGGRATEAFF	TGCAGCGGGGGTAGGGCTACTGAAGCTTTCTTT
.	TRBV7-9	TRBJ2-7	.	CASSSYTESYEQYF	TGTGCCAGCAGCTCCTACACAGAGTCCTACGAGCAGTACTTC
medium-sized	TRBV11-3	TRBJ2-3	.	CASSLTEGSLGDTQYF	TGTGCCAGCAGCTTAACTGAGGGATCCCTAGGAGATACGCAGTATTTT
.	TRBV5-4	TRBJ1-1	.	CASRQAGRAFF	TGTGCCAGCAGACAAGCAGGGAGAGCTTTCTTT
.	TRBV27	TRBJ2-1	TRBD2	CASSLISGGNYNEQFF	TGTGCCAGCAGTTTAATTTCGGGGGGGAACTACAATGAGCAGTTCTTC
.	TRBV10-3	TRBJ2-7	.	CAISESSGAYEQYF	TGTGCCATCAGTGAGTCGTCAGGGGCCTACGAGCAGTACTTC
.	TRBV7-9	TRBJ1-2	TRBD1	CASSYTTGGLVVGYTF	TGTGCCAGCAGCTATACGACAGGGGGCCTGGTGGTTGGCTACACCTTC
once	TRBV15	TRBJ1-1	.	CATSSQQGRDTEAFF	TGTGCCACCAGCAGTCAACAGGGACGCGACACTGAAGCTTTCTTT
.	TRBV7-9	TRBJ1-4	TRBD1	CASRMTGVDEKLFF	TGTGCCAGCAGGATGACAGGGGTGGATGAAAAACTGTTTTTT
few	TRBV12-5	TRBJ2-1	.	CASGLGGYNEQFF	TGTGCTAGTGGTTTGGGGGGGTACAATGAGCAGTTCTTC
.	TRBV19	TRBJ1-2	.	CASNQGLTNYGYTF	TGTGCCAGTAATCAGGGCCTTACTAACTATGGCTACACCTTC
few	TRBV6-1	TRBJ2-7	TRBD2	CASRFSGDSYEQYF	TGTGCCAGCAGATTTAGCGGGGACTCCTACGAGCAGTACTTC
.	TRBV7-6	TRBJ2-2	TRBD1	CASSSPVGDRGLNTGELFF	TGTGCCAGCAGCTCTCCGGTCGGGGACAGGGGGCTTAACACCGGGGAGCTGTTTTTT
.	TRBV5-1	TRBJ1-1	.	CASSFRSINTEAFF	TGCGCCAGCAGCTTCAGAAGTATCAACACTGAAGCTTTCTTT
.	TRBV27	TRBJ2-3	TRBD2	CASSFGLAGTTDTQYF	TGTGCCAGCAGTTTCGGGCTAGCGGGGACCACAGATACGCAGTATTTT
few	TRBV5-1	TRBJ1-3	.	CASSLTNSPRGRGNTIYF	TGCGCCAGCAGCTTGACCAATTCCCCTCGGGGCCGTGGAAACACCATATATTTT
many	TRBV6-1	TRBJ1-2	TRBD1	CASSPSTGVPSGYTF	TGTGCCAGCAGCCCTTCGACAGGGGTCCCATCAGGCTACACCTTC
.	TRBV4-1	TRBJ2-1	.	CASSQEGVPNSYNEQFF	TGCGCCAGCAGCCAAGAAGGGGTTCCCAACTCCTACAATGAGCAGTTCTTC
.	TRBV5-6	TRBJ1-2	.	CASRRAGNYGYTF	TGTGCCAGCAGGAGGGCAGGGAACTATGGCTACACCTTC
.	TRBV7-8	TRBJ2-2	.	CASSLVGGARPGELFF	TGTGCCAGCAGCTTAGTGGGGGGGGCACGACCCGGGGAGCTGTTTTTT
.	TRBV2	TRBJ2-7	TRBD1	CASSEADRAYEQYF	TGTGCCAGCAGTGAAGCGGACAGGGCGTACGAGCAGTACTTC
.	TRBV5-1	TRBJ2-3	.	CASSLNNPPDTQYF	TGCGCCAGCAGCTTGAACAACCCCCCAGATACGCAGTATTTT
once	TRBV7-2	TRBJ2-7	.	CASSLAGDRYEQYF	TGTGCCAGCAGCTTAGCGGGCGACAGATACGAGCAGTACTTC